Reported below is one T cell receptor beta chain. Antigen unknown. This sample was included in a study of OX40 agonist ivuxolimab in advanced cancers. Study-wide background: In this trial design, patients received ivuxolimab intravenously at 0.01 to 10 mg/kg every 2 weeks. A mean age of around 63 years, range about 20 to 90, was recorded, and roughly 80% were male.

Study observations and caveats: More expanded clones were seen, on average, in CD8+ T cells than in CD4+. Low levels of normalized T-cell clonal expansion also appeared in some nonresponders.

Clones were read by immunoSEQ multiplex PCR, and TCRdb kept only the in-frame ones, dropping some. The sample contains about 76,000 clones, approximately 85% of which appear only once. The CDR3 contains 19 residues. CDR1 GTSNPN and CDR2 SVGIG come from the germline V gene (reference sequence). Trimming cost V 3 bases and J 3 bases; bases outside gene matches: 22. The sequence derives from an adult with an advanced solid tumor such as melanoma, head and neck, liver or kidney cancer. Source: CD4+ or CD8+ T cells sorted from blood, taken in a trial of the OX40 agonist ivuxolimab. V is TRBV30 and J is TRBJ2-7; 8 bases fit TRBD2. In DNA form, the CDR3 reads TGTGCCTGGAGACCCCGGACCAGCGGGAGCCTCCGCAAACACTACGAGCAGTACTTC. Translated: CAWRPRTSGSLRKHYEQYF.